What follows are 8 T cell receptor beta chains derived from one specimen sequenced in a study of T cells after yellow fever vaccination. MiXCR, run by TCRdb on the 5' RACE reads, gives a single entry per CDR3 protein. The sample carries hundreds of thousands of distinct CDR3 sequences, roughly a sixth recorded once. Sequences were derived from PBMCs, sampled before the yellow fever booster vaccination. These receptors all come from a man aged 18 to 29 who received the YFV17D yellow fever vaccine.

J is TRBJ1-6 and V is TRBV7-9, with D uncertain. The V gene's germline CDR1 is SEHNR and CDR2 FQNEAQ (reference sequence). V was pared by 1 base and J by 6 bases, with 7 bases between. The CDR3 is made up of 14 amino acids. CDR3: CASSLVGPNSPLHF. CDR3 sequence (DNA): TGTGCCAGCAGCTTAGTAGGGCCTAATTCACCCCTCCACTTT.

This clonotype was picked up many times. The chain has TRBV7-2 and TRBJ2-1; D call uncertain. Germline lookup yields CDR1 SGHTA and CDR2 FQGNSA. The CDR3 extends over 13 amino acids. Trimming pared 7 bases from V and 9 bases from J, leaving 16 bases between. CDR3 in amino acids: CASTPSSSGEQFF. CDR3 nucleotides: TGTGCCAGCACCCCATCCAGCTCCGGTGAGCAGTTCTTC.

In its sample, this clonotype was seen a few times. The genes are TRBV7-6 and TRBJ1-1; D is unresolved. Per the germline V gene, CDR1 is SGHVS and CDR2 is FNYEAQ. The CDR3 has 15 amino acids. The ends were cut back, 1 base at V and 0 bases at J, with 9 bases in the middle. In nucleotides, the CDR3 is TGTGCCAGCAGCTTAGAATCAGACATGAACACTGAAGCTTTCTTT. It yields the protein CASSLESDMNTEAFF.

The rearrangement uses TRBV6-4 and TRBJ2-4; 7 nucleotides line up with TRBD1. The germline V gene encodes CDR1 MRHNA and CDR2 SNTAGT. There are 15 residues in the CDR3. The V and J ends lost 0 bases and 1 base, in that order; junction bases with no gene match: 0. CDR3: CASSDSDRAKNIQYF. CDR3 in DNA: TGTGCCAGCAGTGACTCGGACAGGGCCAAAAACATTCAGTACTTC.

The J gene is TRBJ2-7, the V gene TRBV5-1; D gene ambiguous. Germline lookup yields CDR1 SGHRS and CDR2 YFSETQ. Trimming took 0 bases from V and 3 from J, leaving 16 bases between them. The CDR3 length is 16 residues. The CDR3 here is CASSLGRGLANYEQYF. The CDR3 DNA reads as TGCGCCAGCAGCTTGGGTCGAGGTTTGGCGAACTACGAGCAGTACTTC.

The chain joins TRBV6-2 or TRBV6-3 to TRBJ2-7, with 9 bases identical to TRBD1. This CDR3 is built from 15 residues. V was pared by 7 bases and J by 2 bases, with 9 bases of the junction left unmatched. Per the germline V gene, CDR1 is MNHEY and CDR2 is SVGEGT. As DNA, the CDR3 is TGTGCCAGCACTACGACAGGGGGACGAACCTACGAGCAGTACGTC. Protein sequence: CASTTTGGRTYEQYV.

This clonotype was seen a few times. DNA of the CDR3: TGCAGCGTTGGGAGGCAGAGATACGAGCAGTACTTC. This sequence encodes CSVGRQRYEQYF. The rearrangement links TRBV29-1 to TRBJ2-7, with D maybe TRBD2 (5 bases). The germline V and J ends were trimmed by 4 bases and 4 bases, with 11 bases remaining between them. This CDR3 comprises 12 residues. The germline V gene has CDR1 SQVTM and CDR2 ANQGSEA.

This clonotype was detected a few times. The chain joins TRBV6-2 or TRBV6-3 to TRBJ2-1; unclear D gene. The germline CDR1 and CDR2 sequences are MNHEY and SVGEGT. CDR3 size: 14 residues. V shed 3 bases and J shed 0 bases, with 6 bases lying between them. CDR3: CASSYTISYNEQFF. In nucleotides, the CDR3 is TGTGCCAGCAGTTATACTATCTCCTACAATGAGCAGTTCTTC.